The rows below give T cell receptor beta chains drawn from one sample of a study of cytomegalovirus exposure and HLA in healthy donors. Sequencing used immunoSEQ multiplex PCR; TCRdb keeps in-frame clones, though not all of them. The table lists 150,000 to 200,000 clones, 83% of them singletons. The sequenced material came from PBMCs. The source of these receptors is a man aged 45-65 years in good health and CMV-seropositive. The CDR3 runs from the conserved cysteine through the conserved F or W. Each record gives: clone size, D gene, J gene, V gene, CDR3 protein, CDR3 DNA. A D gene is named only where the DNA matches it firmly. The listing skips clone size in some rows; elsewhere it reads once, few, many or a size class.

clone_size: NA; d_call: TRBD1; j_call: TRBJ1-2; v_call: TRBV18; cdr3_aa: CASSPPGQGLRYGYTF; cdr3_nt: TGTGCCAGCTCACCACCTGGACAGGGGCTCCGGTATGGCTACACCTTC
clone_size: NA; d_call: NA; j_call: TRBJ2-2; v_call: TRBV27; cdr3_aa: CASSFGGPGELFF; cdr3_nt: TGTGCCAGCAGTTTTGGGGGCCCCGGGGAGCTGTTTTTT
clone_size: once; d_call: NA; j_call: TRBJ2-7; v_call: TRBV5-4; cdr3_aa: CASSLGPTTYEQYF; cdr3_nt: TGTGCCAGCAGCTTGGGCCCTACGACCTACGAGCAGTACTTC
clone_size: NA; d_call: NA; j_call: TRBJ2-1; v_call: TRBV7-2; cdr3_aa: CASSLVRGNLNEQFF; cdr3_nt: TGTGCCAGCAGCTTAGTCCGGGGGAACCTTAATGAGCAGTTCTTC
clone_size: NA; d_call: NA; j_call: TRBJ2-5; v_call: TRBV9; cdr3_aa: CASSVVGGAETQYF; cdr3_nt: TGTGCCAGCAGCGTAGTGGGGGGGGCAGAGACCCAGTACTTC
clone_size: NA; d_call: TRBD1; j_call: TRBJ1-1; v_call: TRBV5-1; cdr3_aa: CASSLRTGLGEAFF; cdr3_nt: TGCGCCAGCAGCTTAAGGACAGGGCTTGGAGAAGCTTTCTTT
clone_size: NA; d_call: NA; j_call: TRBJ2-1; v_call: TRBV7-3; cdr3_aa: CASSPQGRHNEQFF; cdr3_nt: TGTGCCAGCAGCCCACAGGGACGTCACAATGAGCAGTTCTTC
clone_size: NA; d_call: NA; j_call: TRBJ1-1; v_call: TRBV7-9; cdr3_aa: CASSSQGSTEAFF; cdr3_nt: TGTGCCAGCAGCTCTCAGGGGAGCACTGAAGCTTTCTTT
clone_size: NA; d_call: NA; j_call: TRBJ2-7; v_call: TRBV27; cdr3_aa: CASSLGPGEYYEQYF; cdr3_nt: TGTGCCAGCAGTTTAGGGCCAGGGGAATACTACGAGCAGTACTTC
clone_size: NA; d_call: NA; j_call: TRBJ2-3; v_call: TRBV4-2; cdr3_aa: CASATESTDTQYF; cdr3_nt: TGTGCCAGCGCTACTGAAAGCACAGATACGCAGTATTTT
clone_size: NA; d_call: NA; j_call: TRBJ1-5; v_call: TRBV5-6; cdr3_aa: CASSKGQSNQPQHF; cdr3_nt: TGTGCCAGCAGCAAAGGACAGAGCAATCAGCCCCAGCATTTT
clone_size: NA; d_call: TRBD2; j_call: TRBJ2-3; v_call: TRBV6-1; cdr3_aa: CASSGGMGTDTQYF; cdr3_nt: TGTGCCAGCAGCGGGGGGATGGGGACAGATACGCAGTATTTT
clone_size: once; d_call: NA; j_call: TRBJ2-4; v_call: TRBV6-1; cdr3_aa: CASLRQAPPQFQYF; cdr3_nt: TGTGCCTCTCTACGACAGGCCCCACCTCAATTTCAGTACTTC
clone_size: NA; d_call: TRBD2; j_call: TRBJ2-7; v_call: TRBV13; cdr3_aa: CASRPTGTSVYEQYF; cdr3_nt: TGTGCCAGCAGACCCACCGGGACTAGCGTCTACGAGCAGTACTTC
clone_size: NA; d_call: NA; j_call: TRBJ2-2; v_call: TRBV7-8; cdr3_aa: CASSFSRGELFF; cdr3_nt: TGTGCCAGCAGCTTTAGCCGCGGGGAGCTGTTTTTT
clone_size: NA; d_call: TRBD2; j_call: TRBJ2-7; v_call: TRBV28; cdr3_aa: CASKTTSGSYEQYF; cdr3_nt: TGTGCCAGCAAAACGACTAGCGGGAGTTACGAGCAGTACTTC
clone_size: NA; d_call: NA; j_call: TRBJ2-1; v_call: TRBV28; cdr3_aa: CASSLQRSSYNEQFF; cdr3_nt: TGTGCCAGCAGTTTACAGCGGAGCTCCTACAATGAGCAGTTCTTC
clone_size: NA; d_call: TRBD1; j_call: TRBJ1-6; v_call: TRBV28; cdr3_aa: CASSKTGNNSPLHF; cdr3_nt: TGTGCCAGCAGTAAGACAGGGAATAATTCACCCCTCCACTTT
clone_size: NA; d_call: NA; j_call: TRBJ2-3; v_call: TRBV12-5; cdr3_aa: CASGLSGGTDTQYF; cdr3_nt: TGTGCTAGTGGTTTGTCGGGGGGCACAGATACGCAGTATTTT
clone_size: once; d_call: TRBD1; j_call: TRBJ1-1; v_call: TRBV2; cdr3_aa: CARNGQGGTEAFF; cdr3_nt: TGTGCCAGGAACGGACAGGGTGGGACTGAAGCTTTCTTT
clone_size: once; d_call: TRBD1; j_call: TRBJ2-6; v_call: TRBV5-1; cdr3_aa: CASYRDSSGANVLTF; cdr3_nt: TGCGCCAGCTACAGGGACAGCTCTGGGGCCAACGTCCTGACTTTC
clone_size: NA; d_call: TRBD1; j_call: TRBJ2-7; v_call: TRBV9; cdr3_aa: CASSAGRQGTSSYEQYF; cdr3_nt: TGTGCCAGCAGCGCCGGGCGACAGGGGACAAGCTCCTACGAGCAGTACTTC
clone_size: NA; d_call: NA; j_call: TRBJ2-5; v_call: TRBV5-4; cdr3_aa: CASSLSGQETQYF; cdr3_nt: TGTGCCAGCAGCTTGTCCGGGCAAGAGACCCAGTACTTC
clone_size: NA; d_call: TRBD1; j_call: TRBJ1-6; v_call: TRBV4-3; cdr3_aa: CASSQGQRTGLTTLHF; cdr3_nt: TGCGCCAGCAGCCAAGGTCAACGGACAGGGCTCACTACCCTCCACTTT
clone_size: NA; d_call: NA; j_call: TRBJ2-1; v_call: TRBV6-4; cdr3_aa: CASSALASNEQFF; cdr3_nt: TGTGCCAGCAGTGCCCTAGCGAGCAATGAGCAGTTCTTC
clone_size: once; d_call: NA; j_call: TRBJ2-7; v_call: TRBV9; cdr3_aa: CASSADPTPTYEQYF; cdr3_nt: TGTGCCAGCAGCGCCGACCCGACACCTACCTACGAGCAGTACTTC
clone_size: NA; d_call: TRBD2; j_call: TRBJ2-3; v_call: TRBV10-3; cdr3_aa: CAISPSGRDTDTQYF; cdr3_nt: TGTGCCATCAGTCCCAGCGGGAGAGACACAGATACGCAGTATTTT
clone_size: NA; d_call: NA; j_call: TRBJ1-1; v_call: TRBV5-6; cdr3_aa: CASSLRGNLNTEAFF; cdr3_nt: TGTGCCAGCAGCTTGAGGGGTAATTTAAACACTGAAGCTTTCTTT
clone_size: NA; d_call: TRBD1; j_call: TRBJ1-5; v_call: TRBV28; cdr3_aa: CASSGTGIYSNQPQHF; cdr3_nt: TGTGCCAGCAGTGGGACAGGGATTTATAGCAATCAGCCCCAGCATTTT
clone_size: NA; d_call: NA; j_call: TRBJ1-1; v_call: TRBV7-3; cdr3_aa: CASSPRGVTEAFF; cdr3_nt: TGTGCCAGCAGCCCCCGGGGGGTTACTGAAGCTTTCTTT
clone_size: once; d_call: NA; j_call: TRBJ2-3; v_call: TRBV10-2; cdr3_aa: CASSELAVGTDTQYF; cdr3_nt: TGCGCCAGCAGTGAGTTAGCGGTCGGCACAGATACGCAGTATTTT
clone_size: NA; d_call: NA; j_call: TRBJ2-7; v_call: TRBV19; cdr3_aa: CASSRDIGTSYEQYF; cdr3_nt: TGTGCCAGTAGTAGGGACATCGGGACCTCCTACGAGCAGTACTTC
clone_size: NA; d_call: NA; j_call: TRBJ1-1; v_call: TRBV18; cdr3_aa: CASSPIDTEAFF; cdr3_nt: TGTGCCAGCTCACCAATCGACACTGAAGCTTTCTTT
clone_size: NA; d_call: TRBD1; j_call: TRBJ2-7; v_call: TRBV7-7; cdr3_aa: CASSPVGTGEEEQYF; cdr3_nt: TGTGCCAGCAGCCCAGTTGGGACAGGGGAGGAGGAGCAGTACTTC
clone_size: NA; d_call: NA; j_call: TRBJ1-4; v_call: TRBV7-9; cdr3_aa: CASSLLGSEKLFF; cdr3_nt: TGTGCCAGCAGCTTATTGGGGAGTGAAAAACTGTTTTTT
clone_size: NA; d_call: TRBD1; j_call: TRBJ1-4; v_call: TRBV5-1; cdr3_aa: CASSLETTGVREKLFF; cdr3_nt: TGCGCCAGCAGCTTGGAAACGACAGGGGTGCGGGAAAAACTGTTTTTT
clone_size: NA; d_call: TRBD2; j_call: TRBJ2-5; v_call: TRBV4-2; cdr3_aa: CASSQDFRTSGSETQYF; cdr3_nt: TGTGCCAGCAGCCAAGATTTTAGGACTAGCGGATCCGAGACCCAGTACTTC
clone_size: NA; d_call: TRBD2; j_call: TRBJ2-7; v_call: TRBV4-2; cdr3_aa: CASSQDPGLAGKSYEQYF; cdr3_nt: TGTGCCAGCAGCCAGGATCCGGGACTAGCGGGAAAGAGCTACGAGCAGTACTTC
clone_size: NA; d_call: NA; j_call: TRBJ2-1; v_call: TRBV27; cdr3_aa: CASSLGQAYNEQFF; cdr3_nt: TGTGCCAGCAGTTTAGGGCAGGCTTACAATGAGCAGTTCTTC
clone_size: few; d_call: NA; j_call: TRBJ1-5; v_call: TRBV5-6; cdr3_aa: CASSYGTGGNQPQHF; cdr3_nt: TGTGCCAGCAGCTACGGGACGGGAGGGAATCAGCCCCAGCATTTT
clone_size: NA; d_call: NA; j_call: TRBJ2-2; v_call: TRBV7-3; cdr3_aa: CASSLGTINTGELFF; cdr3_nt: TGTGCCAGCAGCCTCGGGACAATCAACACCGGGGAGCTGTTTTTT
clone_size: few; d_call: NA; j_call: TRBJ2-7; v_call: TRBV6-5; cdr3_aa: CASSQTYEQYF; cdr3_nt: TGTGCCAGCAGCCAAACCTACGAGCAGTACTTC
clone_size: few; d_call: NA; j_call: TRBJ1-6; v_call: TRBV4-3; cdr3_aa: CASSQFARSSYNSPLHF; cdr3_nt: TGCGCCAGCAGCCAATTTGCCAGAAGCTCCTATAATTCACCCCTCCACTTT
clone_size: NA; d_call: NA; j_call: TRBJ1-2; v_call: TRBV11-2; cdr3_aa: CASSLWGREEDGYTF; cdr3_nt: TGTGCCAGCAGCTTATGGGGCAGGGAAGAGGATGGCTATACCTTC
clone_size: NA; d_call: TRBD1; j_call: TRBJ1-1; v_call: TRBV28; cdr3_aa: CATRLTGTSEAFF; cdr3_nt: TGTGCCACCCGATTGACAGGGACCAGTGAAGCTTTCTTT
clone_size: NA; d_call: NA; j_call: TRBJ1-2; v_call: TRBV18; cdr3_aa: CASSPRGGPNYGYTF; cdr3_nt: TGTGCCAGCTCACCACGGGGGGGGCCCAACTATGGCTACACCTTC
clone_size: NA; d_call: NA; j_call: TRBJ2-7; v_call: TRBV5-1; cdr3_aa: CASSLQTGSHEQYF; cdr3_nt: TGCGCCAGCAGCTTGCAAACAGGCAGCCACGAGCAGTACTTC
clone_size: NA; d_call: NA; j_call: TRBJ2-3; v_call: TRBV19; cdr3_aa: CASSPVPRGTDTQYF; cdr3_nt: TGTGCCAGTAGCCCTGTTCCCCGGGGAACAGATACGCAGTATTTT
clone_size: NA; d_call: TRBD1; j_call: TRBJ2-5; v_call: TRBV5-1; cdr3_aa: CASRDDRVGETQYF; cdr3_nt: TGCGCCAGCAGGGACGACAGGGTCGGTGAGACCCAGTACTTC
clone_size: NA; d_call: TRBD1; j_call: TRBJ1-6; v_call: TRBV30; cdr3_aa: CAWSIRDRPYNSPLHF; cdr3_nt: TGTGCCTGGAGTATCCGGGACAGGCCCTATAATTCACCCCTCCACTTT
clone_size: NA; d_call: TRBD2; j_call: TRBJ2-7; v_call: TRBV6-5; cdr3_aa: CASSGGAYEQYF; cdr3_nt: TGTGCCAGTAGCGGGGGGGCTTACGAGCAGTACTTC
clone_size: NA; d_call: TRBD2; j_call: TRBJ2-5; v_call: TRBV9; cdr3_aa: CASSVRGGTGSGGFETQYF; cdr3_nt: TGTGCCAGCAGCGTGAGAGGCGGGACGGGTAGCGGGGGGTTTGAGACCCAGTACTTC
clone_size: NA; d_call: TRBD2; j_call: TRBJ2-7; v_call: TRBV5-1; cdr3_aa: CASSLGAGGEQYF; cdr3_nt: TGCGCCAGCAGCTTGGGGGCGGGAGGCGAGCAGTACTTC
clone_size: few; d_call: NA; j_call: TRBJ2-3; v_call: TRBV29-1; cdr3_aa: CSVESEGGTDTQYF; cdr3_nt: TGCAGCGTTGAATCAGAGGGGGGCACAGATACGCAGTATTTT
clone_size: NA; d_call: NA; j_call: TRBJ2-2; v_call: TRBV10-3; cdr3_aa: CAIMAGRDTGELFF; cdr3_nt: TGTGCCATCATGGCAGGGCGCGACACCGGGGAGCTGTTTTTT